This T cell receptor beta chain emerged from a study of control samples from healthy donors and cancer patients. The repertoire was sequenced with immunoSEQ multiplex PCR; TCRdb's copy has only in-frame clones and lacks some. This table has roughly 400,000 clones, 90% appearing once. This clonotype originated in a man aged 40-49 years with head and neck cancer. The sequenced material came from PBMCs.

The CDR3 nucleotides read TGTGCCAGCAGCCAAGATAGCGATGTTATGGGCATTCAGTACTTC. It is translated as CASSQDSDVMGIQYF. The rearrangement uses TRBV3-1 (or the pseudogene TRBV3-2) and TRBJ2-4, with D possibly matching TRBD2 (5 bases). Trimming left V 0 bases short and J 9 bases short, with 15 bases between. Germline CDR1 and CDR2: LGHDT and YNNKEL (reference sequence). This CDR3 is built from 15 residues.